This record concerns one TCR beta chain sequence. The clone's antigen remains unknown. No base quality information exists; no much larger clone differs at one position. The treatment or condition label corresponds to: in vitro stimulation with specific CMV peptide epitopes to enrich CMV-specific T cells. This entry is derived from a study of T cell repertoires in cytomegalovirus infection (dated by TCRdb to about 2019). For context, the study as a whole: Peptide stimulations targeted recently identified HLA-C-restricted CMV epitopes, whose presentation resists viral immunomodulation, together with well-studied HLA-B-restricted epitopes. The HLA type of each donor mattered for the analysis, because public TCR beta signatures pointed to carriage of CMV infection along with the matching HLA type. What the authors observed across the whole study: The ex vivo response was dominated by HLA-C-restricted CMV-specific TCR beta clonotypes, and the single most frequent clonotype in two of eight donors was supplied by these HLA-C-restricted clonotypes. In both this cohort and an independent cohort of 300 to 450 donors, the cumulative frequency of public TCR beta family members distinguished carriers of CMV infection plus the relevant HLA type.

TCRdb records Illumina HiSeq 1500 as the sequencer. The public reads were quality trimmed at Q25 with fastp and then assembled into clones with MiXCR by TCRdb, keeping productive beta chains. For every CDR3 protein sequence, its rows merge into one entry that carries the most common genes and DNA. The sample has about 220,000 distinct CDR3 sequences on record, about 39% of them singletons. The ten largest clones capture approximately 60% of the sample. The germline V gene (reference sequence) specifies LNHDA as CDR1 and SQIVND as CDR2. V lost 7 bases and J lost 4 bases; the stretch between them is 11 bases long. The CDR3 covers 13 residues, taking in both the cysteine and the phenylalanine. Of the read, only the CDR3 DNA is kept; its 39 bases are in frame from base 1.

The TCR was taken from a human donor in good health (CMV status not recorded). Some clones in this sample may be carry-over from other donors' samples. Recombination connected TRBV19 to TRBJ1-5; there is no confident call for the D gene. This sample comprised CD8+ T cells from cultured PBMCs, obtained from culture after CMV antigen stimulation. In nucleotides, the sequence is TGTGCCAGTACCAGTGGGAGGAATCAGCCCCAGCATTTT. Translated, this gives CASTSGRNQPQHF.